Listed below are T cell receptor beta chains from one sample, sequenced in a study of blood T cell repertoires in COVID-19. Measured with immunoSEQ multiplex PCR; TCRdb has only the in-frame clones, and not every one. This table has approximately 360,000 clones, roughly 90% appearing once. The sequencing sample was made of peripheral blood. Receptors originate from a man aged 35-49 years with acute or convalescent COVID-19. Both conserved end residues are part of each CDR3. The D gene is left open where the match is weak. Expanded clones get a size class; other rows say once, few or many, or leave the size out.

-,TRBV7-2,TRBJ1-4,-,CASSLNRAINEKLFF,TGTGCCAGCAGCTTAAACAGGGCGATCAATGAAAAACTGTTTTTT
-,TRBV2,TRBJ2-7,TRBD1,CASRAPRDRGGYEQYF,TGTGCCAGCAGGGCGCCCCGGGACAGGGGGGGGTACGAGCAGTACTTC
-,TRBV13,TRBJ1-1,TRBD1,CASSRRTGGLRAFF,TGTGCCAGCAGCAGACGGACAGGGGGCCTTCGAGCTTTCTTT
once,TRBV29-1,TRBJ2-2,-,CSVSIPRQAKHTGELFF,TGCAGCGTTAGTATTCCCCGACAAGCCAAACACACCGGGGAGCTGTTTTTT
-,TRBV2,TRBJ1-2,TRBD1,CASSERHSGGGGYTF,TGTGCCAGCAGTGAACGCCACTCAGGGGGAGGTGGCTACACCTTC
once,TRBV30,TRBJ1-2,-,CAWSHGDGYTF,TGTGCCTGGAGTCACGGGGATGGCTACACCTTC
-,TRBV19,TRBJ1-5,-,CASMFGGGHQPQHF,TGTGCCAGTATGTTTGGGGGGGGGCATCAGCCCCAGCATTTT
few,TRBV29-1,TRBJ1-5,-,CSVGSGWGNQPQHF,TGCAGCGTTGGTTCAGGGTGGGGTAATCAGCCCCAGCATTTT
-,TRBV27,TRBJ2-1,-,CASSLFGGDEQFF,TGTGCCAGCAGTTTATTTGGAGGGGATGAGCAGTTCTTC
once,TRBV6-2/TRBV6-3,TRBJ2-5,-,CASSHQGRETQYF,TGTGCCAGCAGTCACCAGGGTAGGGAGACCCAGTACTTC
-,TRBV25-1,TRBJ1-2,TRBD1,CASSGSTGDYGYTF,TGTGCCAGCAGTGGTTCGACAGGGGACTATGGCTACACCTTC
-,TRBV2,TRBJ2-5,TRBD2,CASSPRPLAGVGETQYF,TGTGCCAGCAGTCCGCGACCTCTAGCGGGGGTTGGAGAGACCCAGTACTTC
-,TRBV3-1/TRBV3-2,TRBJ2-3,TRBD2,CASSHNRGGAFTDTQYF,TGTGCCAGCAGCCATAACCGCGGGGGGGCCTTCACAGATACGCAGTATTTT
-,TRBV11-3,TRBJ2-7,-,CASSLGAAYEQYF,TGTGCCAGCAGCTTAGGGGCTGCCTACGAGCAGTACTTC
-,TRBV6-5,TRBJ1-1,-,CASSLARGEAFF,TGTGCCAGCAGCCTGGCCAGGGGTGAAGCTTTCTTT
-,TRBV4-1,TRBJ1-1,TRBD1,CASSQGNRGMAEAFF,TGCGCCAGCAGCCAGGGAAACAGGGGAATGGCTGAAGCTTTCTTT